The entry below describes one T cell receptor (beta chain). The sample originates from a study of blood T cell repertoires in COVID-19. Study context: The United States, Italy and Spain were the sources of the acute and convalescent COVID-19 samples. The analysed material was cDNA or gDNA that came from T cells, B-cell-depleted T cells, or PBMCs.

The authors' processing: By means of reference gene primer amplification, nucleated cell counts were estimated. Using immunoSEQ multiplex PCR, the repertoire was profiled, and TCRdb retains in-frame clones only, with some absent. That table is the source of V, J and clone size, and D and trimming were worked out from the DNA. The repertoire holds 150,000 to 200,000 clones, with around 79% as singletons. The germline CDR1 and CDR2 sequences are SGHTA and FQGNSA. Trimming removed 3 bases at V and 3 bases at J, with 11 bases between. This CDR3 has 14 amino acids. The chain employs TRBV7-2 and TRBJ1-2; D is ambiguous. The sample consisted of peripheral blood. The receptor comes from a man between 45 and 60 years old who had recovered from COVID-19. CDR3: CASSFHRQDYGYTF. CDR3 bases: TGTGCCAGCAGCTTTCATAGGCAGGACTATGGCTACACCTTC. The whole variable domain, filled in from reference TRBV7-2 and TRBJ1-2, reads GAGVSQSPSNKVTEKGKDVELRCDPISGHTALYWYRQSLGQGLEFLIYFQGNSAPDKSGLPSDRFSAERTGGSVSTLTIQRTQQEDSAVYLCASSFHRQDYGYTFGSGTRLTVV.